This TCR beta chain derives from a study of T-cell reconstitution after alpha-beta-depleted transplantation in children. Study-level results: Several hundred graft clones that had expanded were reportedly the source of alpha-beta T cells about two months after transplant. A year had passed since transplant, and T-cell counts and diversity by then came mostly from newly produced T cells. From surviving recipient T cells and thymic progenitors came the high day-60 TCRbeta diversity observed in some patients.

This CDR3 is built from 16 residues. Trimming shortened V by 1 base and J by 4 bases, and 16 bases separated the two germline ends. Germline V gene data show CDR1 as SGHRS and CDR2 as YFSETQ. During its preparation, the TCRbeta library received unique molecular identifiers. TCRdb analysed the PCR reads with MiXCR anew, one entry per CDR3 protein. Altogether roughly 66,000 distinct CDR3 sequences are present, roughly 4.4% being singletons, with the ten largest covering approximately 17%. This clonotype has at least ten counts. Its target is unknown. The J gene is TRBJ2-3, the V gene TRBV5-1; D is perhaps TRBD2 (5 bases). The sample was PBMCs, mostly from graft donor cells, taken 180 days after TCRalphabeta/CD19-depleted stem cell transplant. This TCR derives from a boy younger than two who had a stem cell transplant for acute myeloid leukemia, so the T cells may come from the graft donor. This chain's CDR3 is CASSLSPGIGADTQYF. The DNA of the CDR3 is TGCGCCAGCAGCTTGAGCCCTGGGATCGGGGCAGATACGCAGTATTTT.